This record concerns one TCR beta chain sequence. TCRdb's table, derived via immunoSEQ multiplex PCR, lists solely in-frame clones and lacks some. The data show tens of thousands of clones, with 95% to 96% seen just once and under 0.45% held by the top ten. This record belongs to a study of technical replicates of blood from a few donors. CDR3 length: 15 residues. CDR1 is SGHNT and CDR2 is YENEEA in the germline V gene. V lost 7 bases to trimming and J lost 0 bases, with 12 bases between them. Sequencing was carried out using T cells isolated from PBMCs. This sequence joins TRBV11-3 and TRBJ2-2; the D gene is possibly TRBD2 (5 bases). The sequence came from a human donor in good health. CDR3: CASTRTSANTGELFF. DNA for the CDR3: TGTGCCAGCACTAGGACTTCCGCGAACACCGGGGAGCTGTTTTTT.